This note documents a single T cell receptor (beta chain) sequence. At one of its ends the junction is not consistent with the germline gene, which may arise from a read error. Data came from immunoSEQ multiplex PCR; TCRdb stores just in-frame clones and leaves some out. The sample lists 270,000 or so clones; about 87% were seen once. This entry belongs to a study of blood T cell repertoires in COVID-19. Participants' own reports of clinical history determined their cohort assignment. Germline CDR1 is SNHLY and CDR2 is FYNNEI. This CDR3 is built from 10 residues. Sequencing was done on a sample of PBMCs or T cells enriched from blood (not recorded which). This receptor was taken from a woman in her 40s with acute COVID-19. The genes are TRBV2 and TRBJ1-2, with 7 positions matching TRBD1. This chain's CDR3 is CASSSRDRAF. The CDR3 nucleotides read TGTGCCAGCAGTTCCCGGGACAGAGCCTTC.